Shown below are 9 T cell receptor beta chains from a single sample sequenced in a study of blood T cell repertoires in COVID-19. Generated by immunoSEQ multiplex PCR, the TCRdb table keeps only in-frame clones and is missing some. The table has about 230,000 clones, 75% to 90% seen once; the top ten hold approximately 2.5%. The sequencing input was peripheral blood. Receptors originate from a woman in her 70s with active or convalescent COVID-19.

The chain is built from TRBV5-1 and TRBJ1-2; D is unresolved. Germline assignment: CDR1 SGHRS and CDR2 YFSETQ. The CDR3 length is 14 residues. V shed 3 bases and J shed 4 bases, with 13 bases lying between them. The CDR3 is CASSSSQAGYGYTF. CDR3 DNA: TGCGCCAGCAGCTCCTCTCAGGCAGGCTATGGCTACACCTTC. The full variable domain, rest sourced from reference TRBV5-1 and TRBJ1-2, is KAGVTQTPRYLIKTRGQQVTLSCSPISGHRSVSWYQQTPGQGLQFLFEYFSETQRNKGNFPGRFSGRQFSNSRSEMNVSTLELGDSALYLCASSSSQAGYGYTFGSGTRLTVV.

V is TRBV4-3 and J is TRBJ1-2; possibly TRBD1 for D (5 bases). Germline CDR1 is LGHNA and CDR2 is YSLEER. V was pared by 4 bases and J by 0 bases, with 12 bases between. The CDR3 consists of 15 residues. Here the CDR3 reads CASSLGRDANYGYTF. CDR3 DNA sequence: TGCGCCAGCAGCCTTGGGCGGGACGCTAACTATGGCTACACCTTC.

The J gene is TRBJ2-5, the V gene TRBV3-1 (or the pseudogene TRBV3-2); possibly TRBD2 for D (5 bases). Per the germline V gene, CDR1 is LGHDT and CDR2 is YNNKEL (reference sequence). V lost 5 bases to trimming and J lost 5 bases, with 18 bases between them. The CDR3 is 15 residues long. DNA for the CDR3: TGTGCCAGCAGCTATCAGGACTTGGGTCGGGAGACCCAGTACTTC. As protein: CASSYQDLGRETQYF.

This chain connects TRBV20-1 to TRBJ2-1; weak D call: TRBD2 (6 bases). Germline CDR1 DFQATT, CDR2 SNEGSKA (reference sequence). V was trimmed by 3 bases and J by 0 bases, leaving 12 bases between them. CDR3 length: 15 amino acids. The CDR3 coding sequence is TGCAGTGCTAGTGTGGCGGGACGCTCCTACAATGAGCAGTTCTTC. It translates to CSASVAGRSYNEQFF.

The chain links TRBV3-1 (or the pseudogene TRBV3-2) to TRBJ2-1, with 7 bases lining up with TRBD2. This CDR3 region has 15 residues. Looked up from germline, CDR1 is LGHDT and CDR2 is YNNKEL (reference sequence). The trim removed 1 base at V and 6 bases at J, leaving 6 bases unmatched. The CDR3 region has the DNA TGTGCCAGCAGCCAAGGCTCCTGGGGGGGCAATGAGCAGTTCTTC. This codes for CASSQGSWGGNEQFF.

V is TRBV27 and J is TRBJ2-4, with D perhaps TRBD2 (6 bases). The CDR3 has 17 amino acids. Germline assignment: CDR1 MNHEY and CDR2 SMNVEV (reference sequence). Trimming pared 5 bases from V and 1 base from J, leaving 18 bases between. The CDR3 protein is CASSPLPGVTAKNIQYF. The CDR3 DNA reads as TGTGCCAGCAGTCCCCTCCCGGGGGTTACGGCCAAAAACATTCAGTACTTC.

The genes are TRBV27 and TRBJ2-5; 7 bases line up with TRBD2. Losses at the gene ends were 2 bases for V and 4 bases for J; bases not matched to a gene: 7. Germline CDR1 reads MNHEY; CDR2 reads SMNVEV (reference sequence). There are 15 residues in the CDR3. The chain's CDR3 is CASSLNPGLGETQYF. Written as DNA, the CDR3 is TGTGCCAGCAGTTTAAACCCCGGACTAGGAGAGACCCAGTACTTC.

In this sample, this clone turned up a few times. The rearrangement links TRBV2 to TRBJ1-5, with 7 bases lining up with TRBD1. V lost 6 bases and J lost 1; bases outside the gene matches: 12. Germline CDR1 is SNHLY and CDR2 is FYNNEI. This CDR3 region has 17 residues. CDR3 in amino acids: CASSYQQGYGSNQPQHF. CDR3 sequence (DNA): TGTGCCAGCAGCTATCAACAGGGGTATGGGAGCAATCAGCCCCAGCATTTT. Filled out from reference TRBV2 and TRBJ1-5, the complete variable domain reads EPEVTQTPSHQVTQMGQEVILRCVPISNHLYFYWYRQILGQKVEFLVSFYNNEISEKSEIFDDQFSVERPDGSNFTLKIRSTKLEDSAMYFCASSYQQGYGSNQPQHFGDGTRLSIL.

This sequence joins TRBV5-1 and TRBJ2-3; unclear D gene. V lost 4 bases and J 1 base, leaving 7 bases between the germline ends. Germline assignment: CDR1 SGHRS and CDR2 YFSETQ. CDR3 size: 13 residues. DNA of the CDR3: TGCGCCAGCAGCCCAGAACGCACAGATACGCAGTATTTT. The encoded protein is CASSPERTDTQYF.